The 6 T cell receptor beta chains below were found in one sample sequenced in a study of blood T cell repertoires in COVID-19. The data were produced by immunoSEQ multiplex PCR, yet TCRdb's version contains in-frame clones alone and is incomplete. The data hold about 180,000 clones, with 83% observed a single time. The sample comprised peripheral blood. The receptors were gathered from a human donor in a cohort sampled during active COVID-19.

CDR3 DNA: TGTGCCAGCAGTGGGACAGTCTCTGGAAACACCATATATTTT. Residues: CASSGTVSGNTIYF. The rearrangement uses TRBV28 and TRBJ1-3, with 7 positions matching TRBD1. The junction had 1 base not matched to a gene; V was cut back by 5 bases and J by 0 bases. Germline V gene sequence: CDR1 MDHEN, CDR2 SYDVKM. The CDR3 is made up of 14 amino acids.

CDR3 nucleotide sequence: TGTGCCAGCAGTCCCGTGTTAGGGACAGGGATTCACGAGCAGTACTTC. Protein sequence: CASSPVLGTGIHEQYF. This chain links TRBV27 with TRBJ2-7; 9 nucleotides match TRBD1. After removal of 5 bases from V and 5 bases from J, the junction contained 13 bases not matched to a gene. This CDR3 is built from 16 residues. Germline V lookup: CDR1 MNHEY, CDR2 SMNVEV (reference sequence).

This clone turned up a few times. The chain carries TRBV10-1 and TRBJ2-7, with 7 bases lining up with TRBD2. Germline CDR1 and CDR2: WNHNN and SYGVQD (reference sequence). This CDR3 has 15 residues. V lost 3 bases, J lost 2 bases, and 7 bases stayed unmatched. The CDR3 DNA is TGCGCCAGCAGTGACCCCGGGGGGTCTCCCTACGAGCAGTACTTC. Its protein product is CASSDPGGSPYEQYF.

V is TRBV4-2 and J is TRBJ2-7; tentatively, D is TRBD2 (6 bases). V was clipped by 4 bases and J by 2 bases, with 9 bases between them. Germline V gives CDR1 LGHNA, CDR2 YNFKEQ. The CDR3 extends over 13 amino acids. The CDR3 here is CASSPPGAYEQYF. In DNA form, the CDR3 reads TGTGCCAGCAGCCCCCCGGGGGCCTACGAGCAGTACTTC.

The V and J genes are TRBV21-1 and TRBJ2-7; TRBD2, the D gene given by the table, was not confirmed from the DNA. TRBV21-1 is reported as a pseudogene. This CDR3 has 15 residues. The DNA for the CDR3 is TGTGCCAGCAGCTCCTTAATGGACGGGACCTACGAGCAGTACTTC. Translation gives CASSSLMDGTYEQYF.

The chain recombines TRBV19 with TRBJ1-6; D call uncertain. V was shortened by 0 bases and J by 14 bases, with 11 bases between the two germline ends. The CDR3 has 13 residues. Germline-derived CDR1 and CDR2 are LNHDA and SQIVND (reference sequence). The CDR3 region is CASSIEVETSLHF. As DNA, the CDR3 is TGTGCCAGTAGTATAGAAGTCGAGACATCCCTCCACTTT. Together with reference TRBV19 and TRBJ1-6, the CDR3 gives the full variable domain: DGGITQSPKYLFRKEGQNVTLSCEQNLNHDAMYWYRQDPGQGLRLIYYSQIVNDFQKGDIAEGYSVSREKKESFPLTVTSAQKNPTAFYLCASSIEVETSLHFGNGTRLTVT.